The clone carrying this T cell receptor beta chain was picked up one time. The data were obtained in a study of tumor T cells in aggressive B-cell lymphoma. TCRdb's table, derived via immunoSEQ multiplex PCR, lists solely in-frame clones and lacks some. The sample yields 5,900 or so clones, over 70% seen once. V was pared by 6 bases and J by 4 bases, with 7 bases of the junction left unmatched. CDR3 length: 14 amino acids. CDR1 is SGHRS and CDR2 is YFSETQ in the germline V gene. The TCR originated in an adult with diffuse large B cell lymphoma. The gene calls are TRBV5-1 and TRBJ2-1, with 7 bases identical to TRBD1. The sample was tumor tissue. The CDR3 protein is CASKTGFPYNEQFF. The CDR3 DNA is TGCGCCAGCAAGACAGGGTTCCCTTACAATGAGCAGTTCTTC.